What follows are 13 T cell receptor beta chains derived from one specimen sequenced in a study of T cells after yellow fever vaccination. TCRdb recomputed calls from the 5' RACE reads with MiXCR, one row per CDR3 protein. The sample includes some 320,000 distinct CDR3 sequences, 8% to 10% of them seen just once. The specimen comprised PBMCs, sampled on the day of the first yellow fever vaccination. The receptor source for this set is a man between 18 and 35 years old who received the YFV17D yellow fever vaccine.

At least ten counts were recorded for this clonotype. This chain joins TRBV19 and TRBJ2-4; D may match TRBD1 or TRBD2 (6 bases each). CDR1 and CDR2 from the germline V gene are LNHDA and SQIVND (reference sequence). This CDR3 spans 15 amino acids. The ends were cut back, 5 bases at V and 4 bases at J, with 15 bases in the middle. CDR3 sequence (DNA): TGTGCCAGTAGTCTCACGGGGGCAGGGAAAAACATTCAGTACTTC. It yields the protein CASSLTGAGKNIQYF.

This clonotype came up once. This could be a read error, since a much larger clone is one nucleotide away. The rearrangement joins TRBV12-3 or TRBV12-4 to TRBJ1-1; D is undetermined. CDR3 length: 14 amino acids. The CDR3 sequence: CASSSPGMNTEDFF. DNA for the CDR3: TGTGCCAGCAGCTCCCCGGGGATGAACACTGAAGATTTCTTT.

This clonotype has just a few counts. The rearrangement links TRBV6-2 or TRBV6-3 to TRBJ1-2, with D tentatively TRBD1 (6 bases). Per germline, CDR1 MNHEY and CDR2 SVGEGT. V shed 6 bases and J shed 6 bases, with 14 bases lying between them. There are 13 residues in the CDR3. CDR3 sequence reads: CASSSGDRDGYTF. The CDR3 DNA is TGTGCCAGCAGCTCAGGGGATCGGGATGGCTACACCTTC.

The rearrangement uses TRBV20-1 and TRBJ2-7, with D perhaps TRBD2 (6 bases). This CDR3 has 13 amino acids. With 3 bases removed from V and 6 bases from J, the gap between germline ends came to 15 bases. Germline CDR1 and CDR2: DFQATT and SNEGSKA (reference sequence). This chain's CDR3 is CSARNGGVLEQYF. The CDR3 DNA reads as TGCAGTGCTAGGAACGGAGGGGTCCTCGAGCAGTACTTC.

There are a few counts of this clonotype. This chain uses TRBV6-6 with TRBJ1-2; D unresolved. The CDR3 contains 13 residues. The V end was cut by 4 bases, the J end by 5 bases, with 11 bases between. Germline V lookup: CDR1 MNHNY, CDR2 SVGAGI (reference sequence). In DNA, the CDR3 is TGTGCCAGCAGTTCCCTCGACACTTATGGCTACACCTTC. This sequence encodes CASSSLDTYGYTF.

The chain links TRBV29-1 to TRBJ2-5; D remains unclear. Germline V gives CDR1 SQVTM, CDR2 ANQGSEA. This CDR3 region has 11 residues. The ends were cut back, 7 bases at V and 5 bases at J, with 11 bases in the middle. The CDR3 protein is CSAFRLETQYF. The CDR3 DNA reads TGCAGCGCTTTTAGATTGGAGACCCAGTACTTC.

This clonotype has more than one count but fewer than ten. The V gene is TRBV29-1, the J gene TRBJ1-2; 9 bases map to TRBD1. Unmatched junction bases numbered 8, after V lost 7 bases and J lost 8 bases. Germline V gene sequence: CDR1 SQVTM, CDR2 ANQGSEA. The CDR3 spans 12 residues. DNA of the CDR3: TGCAGCGCACGACAGGGGGTTGGGGGCTACACCTTC. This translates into CSARQGVGGYTF.

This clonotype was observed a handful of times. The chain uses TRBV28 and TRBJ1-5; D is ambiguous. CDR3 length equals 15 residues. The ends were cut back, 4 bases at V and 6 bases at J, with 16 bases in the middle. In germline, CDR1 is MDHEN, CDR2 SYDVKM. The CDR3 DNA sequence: TGTGCCAGCAGTTCCGCGGGAGGGCGAGCTCAGCCCCAGCATTTT. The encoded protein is CASSSAGGRAQPQHF.

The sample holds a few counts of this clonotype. Here the CDR3 DNA reads TGTGCCAGCAGATCTCCAGGAGCTGGGGACCAGTACTTC. Encoded protein: CASRSPGAGDQYF. The chain combines TRBV7-2 with TRBJ2-5; D uncertain. The CDR3 is 13 residues long. V was clipped by 6 bases and J by 10 bases, with 18 bases between them. Germline V gives CDR1 SGHTA, CDR2 FQGNSA.

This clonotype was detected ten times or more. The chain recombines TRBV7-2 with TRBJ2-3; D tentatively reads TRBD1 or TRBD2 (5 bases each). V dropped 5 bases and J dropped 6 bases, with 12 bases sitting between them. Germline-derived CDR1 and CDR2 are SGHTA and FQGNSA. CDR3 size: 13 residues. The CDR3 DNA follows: TGTGCCAGCAGCCCGGGGCTGGGGGATACGCAGTATTTT. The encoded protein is CASSPGLGDTQYF.

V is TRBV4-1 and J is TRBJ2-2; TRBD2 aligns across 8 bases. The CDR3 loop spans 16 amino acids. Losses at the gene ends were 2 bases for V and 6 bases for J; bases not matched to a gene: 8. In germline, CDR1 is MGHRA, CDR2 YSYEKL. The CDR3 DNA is TGCGCCAGCAGCCAAATCATAACGGGGGGGGCCGGGGAGCTGTTTTTT. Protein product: CASSQIITGGAGELFF.

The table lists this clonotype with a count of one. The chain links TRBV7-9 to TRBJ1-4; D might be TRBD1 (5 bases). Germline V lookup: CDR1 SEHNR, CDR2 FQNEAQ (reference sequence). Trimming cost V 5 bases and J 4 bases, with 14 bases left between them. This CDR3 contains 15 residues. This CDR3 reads CASSGGTVNNEKLFF. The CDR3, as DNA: TGTGCCAGCAGCGGGGGGACGGTCAATAATGAAAAACTGTTTTTT.

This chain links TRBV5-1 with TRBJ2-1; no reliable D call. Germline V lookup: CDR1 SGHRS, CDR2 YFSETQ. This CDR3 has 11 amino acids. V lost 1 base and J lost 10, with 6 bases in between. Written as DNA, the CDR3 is TGCGCCAGCAGCTTGACTAACGAGCAGTTCTTC. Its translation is CASSLTNEQFF.